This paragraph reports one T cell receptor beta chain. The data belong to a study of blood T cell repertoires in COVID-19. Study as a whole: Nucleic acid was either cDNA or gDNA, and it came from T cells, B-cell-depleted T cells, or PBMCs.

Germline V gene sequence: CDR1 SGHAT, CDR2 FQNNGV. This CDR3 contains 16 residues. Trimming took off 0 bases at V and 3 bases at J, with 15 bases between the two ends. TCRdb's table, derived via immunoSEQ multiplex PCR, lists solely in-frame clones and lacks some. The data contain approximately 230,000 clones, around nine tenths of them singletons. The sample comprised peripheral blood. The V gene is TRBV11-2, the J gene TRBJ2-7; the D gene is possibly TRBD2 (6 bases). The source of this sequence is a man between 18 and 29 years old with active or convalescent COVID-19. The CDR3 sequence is CASSLEGGVLLYEQYF. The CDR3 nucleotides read TGTGCCAGCAGCTTAGAGGGGGGAGTTCTACTCTACGAGCAGTACTTC.